This entry concerns a single T cell receptor (beta chain). Each donor contributed 95,000 or so T cells on average, unsorted. The entry originates in a study of T cells in tuberculosis. Study-level information: In South Africa, adults with active tuberculosis were compared with IGRA-negative and latently infected IGRA-positive adolescents.

Sequenced by immunoSEQ multiplex PCR; TCRdb stores in-frame clones only, minus some. This sample has 20,000 to 25,000 clones; more than 80% occur once, and the top ten carry approximately 14%. This CDR3 spans 14 amino acids. Germline trimming cut 6 bases from V and 7 bases from J; bases unmatched to any gene: 9. Sequenced: PBMCs. The TCR was taken from a donor aged 5-35 years with latent tuberculosis or without tuberculosis infection. The J gene is TRBJ1-2, the V gene TRBV23-1; 9 nucleotides line up with TRBD1. TRBV23-1 is treated as an ORF (open reading frame) with a function not yet certain. The CDR3 DNA follows: TGCGCCAGCAGACTTAGACAGGGGGGTGCTGGCTACACCTTC. This sequence encodes CASRLRQGGAGYTF.